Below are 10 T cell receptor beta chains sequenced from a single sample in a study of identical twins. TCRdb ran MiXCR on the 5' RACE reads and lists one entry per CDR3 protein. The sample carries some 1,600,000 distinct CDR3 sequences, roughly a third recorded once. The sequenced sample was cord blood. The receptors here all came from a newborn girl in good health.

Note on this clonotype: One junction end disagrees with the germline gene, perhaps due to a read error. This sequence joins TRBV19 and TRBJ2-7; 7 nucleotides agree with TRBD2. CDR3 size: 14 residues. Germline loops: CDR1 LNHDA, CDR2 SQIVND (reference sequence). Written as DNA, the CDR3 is TGTGCCGGTAGTAAGGTAGCGGGCTCCTACGAGCAGTACTTC. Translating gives CAGSKVAGSYEQYF.

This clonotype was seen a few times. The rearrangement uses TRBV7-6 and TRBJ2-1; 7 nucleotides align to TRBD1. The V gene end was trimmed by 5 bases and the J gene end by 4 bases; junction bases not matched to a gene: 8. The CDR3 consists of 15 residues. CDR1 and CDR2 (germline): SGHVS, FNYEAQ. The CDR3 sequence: CASSEYRGQYNEQFF. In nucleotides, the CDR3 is TGTGCCAGCAGCGAGTACAGGGGCCAATACAATGAGCAGTTCTTC.

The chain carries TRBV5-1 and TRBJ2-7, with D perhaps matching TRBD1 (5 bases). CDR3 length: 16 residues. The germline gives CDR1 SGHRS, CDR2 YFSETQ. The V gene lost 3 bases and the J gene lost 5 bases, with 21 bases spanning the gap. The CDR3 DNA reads TGCGCCAGCAGCTGGACCGACAGCATAACCTCTGACGAGCAGTACTTC. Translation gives CASSWTDSITSDEQYF.

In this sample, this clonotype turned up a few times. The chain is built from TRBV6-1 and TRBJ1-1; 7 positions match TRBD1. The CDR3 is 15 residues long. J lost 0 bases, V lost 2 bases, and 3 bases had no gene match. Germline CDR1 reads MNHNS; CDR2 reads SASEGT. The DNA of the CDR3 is TGTGCCAGCAGTGAAACGGGGACAGTGAACACTGAAGCTTTCTTT. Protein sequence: CASSETGTVNTEAFF.

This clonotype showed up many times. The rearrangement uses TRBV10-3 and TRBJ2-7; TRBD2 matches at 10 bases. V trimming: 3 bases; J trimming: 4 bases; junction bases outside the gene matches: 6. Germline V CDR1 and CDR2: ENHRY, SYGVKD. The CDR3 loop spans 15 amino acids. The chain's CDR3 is CAISEAGGWKYEQYF. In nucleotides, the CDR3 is TGTGCCATCAGTGAAGCGGGAGGGTGGAAGTACGAGCAGTACTTC.

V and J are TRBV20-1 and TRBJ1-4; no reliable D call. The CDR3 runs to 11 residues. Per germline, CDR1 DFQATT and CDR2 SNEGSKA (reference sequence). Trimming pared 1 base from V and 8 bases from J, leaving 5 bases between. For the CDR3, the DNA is TGCAGTGCTAGAGGTCAGGAAAAACTGTTTTTT. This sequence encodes CSARGQEKLFF.

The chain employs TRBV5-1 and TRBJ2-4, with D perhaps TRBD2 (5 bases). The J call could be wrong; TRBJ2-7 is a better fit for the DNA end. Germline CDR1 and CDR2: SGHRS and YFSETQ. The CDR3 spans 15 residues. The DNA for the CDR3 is TGCGCCAGCAGCCCCTATCGGCAGAGGGCCTACGAGCAGTACTTC. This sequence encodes CASSPYRQRAYEQYF.

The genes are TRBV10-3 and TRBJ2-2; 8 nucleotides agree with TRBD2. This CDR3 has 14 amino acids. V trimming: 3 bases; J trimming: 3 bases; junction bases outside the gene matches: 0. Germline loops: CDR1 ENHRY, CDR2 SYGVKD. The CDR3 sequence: CAISELADTGELFF. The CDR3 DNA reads TGTGCCATCAGTGAACTAGCGGACACCGGGGAGCTGTTTTTT.

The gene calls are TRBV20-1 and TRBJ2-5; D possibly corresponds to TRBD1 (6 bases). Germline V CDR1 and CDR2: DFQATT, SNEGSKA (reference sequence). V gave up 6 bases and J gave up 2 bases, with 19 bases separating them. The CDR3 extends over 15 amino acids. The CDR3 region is CSAGGPGHIQETQYF. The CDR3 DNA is TGCAGTGCCGGAGGTCCGGGACATATACAAGAGACCCAGTACTTC.

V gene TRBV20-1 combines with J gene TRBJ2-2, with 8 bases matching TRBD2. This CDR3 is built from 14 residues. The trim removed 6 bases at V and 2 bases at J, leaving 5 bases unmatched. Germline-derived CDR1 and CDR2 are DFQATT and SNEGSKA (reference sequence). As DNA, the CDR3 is TGCAGTGCCCCGGGGGGGCCAAACACCGGGGAGCTGTTTTTT. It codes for CSAPGGPNTGELFF.